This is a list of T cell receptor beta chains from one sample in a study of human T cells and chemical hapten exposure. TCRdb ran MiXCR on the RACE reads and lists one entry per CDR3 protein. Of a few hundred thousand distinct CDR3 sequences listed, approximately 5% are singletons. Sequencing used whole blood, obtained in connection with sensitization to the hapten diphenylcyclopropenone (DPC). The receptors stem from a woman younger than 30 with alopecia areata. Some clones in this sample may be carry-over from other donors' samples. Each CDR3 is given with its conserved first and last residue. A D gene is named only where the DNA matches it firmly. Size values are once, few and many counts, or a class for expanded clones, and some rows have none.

TGCGCCAGCCGCCGGGAGGGGAATGAGCAGTTCTTC	CASRREGNEQFF	TRBV5-1	TRBJ2-1	TRBD2	.
TGCGCCAGCAGCCAAGGGAGAATGGAGGGCTACGAGCAGTACTTC	CASSQGRMEGYEQYF	TRBV4-3	TRBJ2-7	.	.
TGTGCCAGCAGTTCTATGGGCAGGCCCCGGGGAGATACGCAGTATTTT	CASSSMGRPRGDTQYF	TRBV7-2	TRBJ2-3	.	.
TGTGCCAGCAGCCCACAGCCCCGTTCCAGCGGGGTGATAGATACGCAGTATTTT	CASSPQPRSSGVIDTQYF	TRBV7-3	TRBJ2-3	TRBD2	few
TGCAGTGCTAGAGCGGAGAAGGGGCCACACACTGAAGCTTTCTTT	CSARAEKGPHTEAFF	TRBV20-1	TRBJ1-1	.	few
TGTGCCAGCAGTTTCCAGCGGGGGGTCCCGTACCAAGAGACCCAGTACTTC	CASSFQRGVPYQETQYF	TRBV28	TRBJ2-5	TRBD2	.
TGTGCCAGCAGCCCCAACGGTAACACTGAAGCTTTCTTT	CASSPNGNTEAFF	TRBV11-1	TRBJ1-1	.	many
TGTGCCAGCAGTTTGGCAGCTCAACCCTATCAGCCCCAGCATTTT	CASSLAAQPYQPQHF	TRBV12-3/TRBV12-4	TRBJ1-5	.	.
TGTGCCAGCAGCTTAGGAGACGGAATCAATCAGCCCCAGCATTTT	CASSLGDGINQPQHF	TRBV7-9	TRBJ1-5	.	.
TGTGCCAGCAGTCCCATCTTCAGAGGGATCTCTACTGGGGCCAACGTCCTGACTTTC	CASSPIFRGISTGANVLTF	TRBV27	TRBJ2-6	.	many
TGTGCCAGCAGCCAAGCGTTACTCGGGACAGGGAATCAGCCCCAGCATTTT	CASSQALLGTGNQPQHF	TRBV3-1	TRBJ1-5	TRBD1	few
TGTGCCAGCAGCCCGTACCCAGAACCATACGAGCAGTACTTC	CASSPYPEPYEQYF	TRBV7-6	TRBJ2-7	.	many
TGTGCCAGCAGCCTCGCTAGCGGGGATGGAGATACGCAGTATTTT	CASSLASGDGDTQYF	TRBV5-6	TRBJ2-3	TRBD2	.
TGTGCCAGCAGCCCCGACGGGTTTAATGAAAAACTGTTTTTT	CASSPDGFNEKLFF	TRBV6-5	TRBJ1-4	.	few
TGCGCCAGCGCTGGACAGGGAGGTGGAAACACCATATATTTT	CASAGQGGGNTIYF	TRBV5-1	TRBJ1-3	TRBD1	.
TGCAGTGCCCTAAGACACCCAAACACTGAAGCTTTCTTT	CSALRHPNTEAFF	TRBV20-1	TRBJ1-1	.	few
TGTGCCAGCAGTTCCACTCACAGGGGGCTCGTCTATAGGAGCAATCAGCCCCAGCATTTT	CASSSTHRGLVYRSNQPQHF	TRBV27	TRBJ1-5	TRBD1	.
TGCAGTGCTACGGGAAGCAGGGGGGGAACCTACGAGCAGTACTTC	CSATGSRGGTYEQYF	TRBV20-1	TRBJ2-7	.	many
TGTGCCAGCAGTTTACACACAAACTATGGCTACACCTTC	CASSLHTNYGYTF	TRBV27	TRBJ1-2	.	.
TGTGCCAGCAGTGCTTGGACAGGCACAGATACGCAGTATTTT	CASSAWTGTDTQYF	TRBV6-1	TRBJ2-3	.	.
TGTGCCAGCAGTTTGAGGGCTAGCGGGGTTTCTGAGCAGTTCTTC	CASSLRASGVSEQFF	TRBV12-3/TRBV12-4	TRBJ2-1	TRBD2	many
TGTGCCATCAGAGAAATCCGGACAGGCTCGGCTTTCTTT	CAIREIRTGSAFF	TRBV10-3	TRBJ1-1	TRBD1	many
TGTGCCAGCAGCTTACGGGGCGGGGAGCTGTTTTTT	CASSLRGGELFF	TRBV11-3	TRBJ2-2	.	few
TGTGCCAGCAGCCGTTCTAGCGGTAGCACAGATACGCAGTATTTT	CASSRSSGSTDTQYF	TRBV7-9	TRBJ2-3	TRBD2	few
TGTGCCAGCAGCCCCACTCAGAGACAGGGGTTAACCGGGGAGCTGTTTTTT	CASSPTQRQGLTGELFF	TRBV7-9	TRBJ2-2	TRBD1	many
TGTGCCAGCAGTTATCTGTCCCACAATGAGCAGTTCTTC	CASSYLSHNEQFF	TRBV6-2/TRBV6-3	TRBJ2-1	.	few
TGTGCCAGCAGCTTAGTGGGACAGGGGGACACTGAAGCTTTCTTT	CASSLVGQGDTEAFF	TRBV7-6	TRBJ1-1	TRBD1	few
TGTGCCAGCAGTTTCAGGACAGGGCGCTACGAGCAGTACTTC	CASSFRTGRYEQYF	TRBV6-5	TRBJ2-7	TRBD1	few
TGTGCCAGCAGTTCCACCGCTGGGGCCAACGTCCTGACTTTC	CASSSTAGANVLTF	TRBV12-3/TRBV12-4	TRBJ2-6	.	many